This T cell receptor (beta chain) was recovered during a study of cytomegalovirus exposure and HLA in healthy donors. PCR involved 60 Vbeta and 13 Jbeta primers. Method: immunoSEQ multiplex PCR; TCRdb's copy keeps in-frame clones and lacks some. The data contain 65,000 to 90,000 clones, roughly 70% of them singletons. V was clipped by 1 base and J by 0 bases, with 10 bases between them. Germline CDR1 and CDR2: GTSNPN and SVGIG (reference sequence). The CDR3 consists of 15 residues. A note on this clone: What it recognizes is unknown.

Points from the study as a whole: In a later analysis, V- and J-gene trimming of beta chains associated with a DCLRE1C missense variant, replicated independently. An Asian-associated ancestry cluster reportedly showed fewer N-insertions than the approximately 660-donor mean in a later analysis. Being indistinguishable, some V segments were excluded, TRBV6-2 and TRBV6-3 among them. Common viral pathogens were later found to be apparently linked to several of the most significant clusters.

The gene calls are TRBV30 and TRBJ1-3; a weak D match, TRBD1 (6 bases). The clonotype comes from a man in his sixties or seventies in good health and CMV-seronegative. The source material was PBMCs. CDR3 coding DNA: TGTGCCTGGAGTGGACAGGCCCTCTCTGGAAACACCATATATTTT. Translated, it gives CAWSGQALSGNTIYF.